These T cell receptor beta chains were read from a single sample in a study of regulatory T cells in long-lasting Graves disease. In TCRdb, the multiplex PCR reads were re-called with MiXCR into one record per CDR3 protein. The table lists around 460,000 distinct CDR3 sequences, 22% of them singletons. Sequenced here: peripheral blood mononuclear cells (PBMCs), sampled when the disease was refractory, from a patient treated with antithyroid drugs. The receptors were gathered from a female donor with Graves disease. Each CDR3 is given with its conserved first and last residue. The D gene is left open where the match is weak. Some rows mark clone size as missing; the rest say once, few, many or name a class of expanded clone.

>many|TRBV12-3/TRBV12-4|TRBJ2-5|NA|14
CASSLRRQGQTQYF
TGTGCCAGCAGTTTACGTCGGCAGGGTCAGACCCAGTACTTC
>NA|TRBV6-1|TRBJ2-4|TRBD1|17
CASSQLRGGDAKNIQYF
TGTGCCAGCAGTCAACTTCGAGGGGGCGACGCCAAAAACATTCAGTACTTC
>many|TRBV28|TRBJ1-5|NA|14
CASSGVGGSEPQHF
TGTGCCAGCAGCGGGGTAGGGGGTTCGGAGCCCCAGCATTTT
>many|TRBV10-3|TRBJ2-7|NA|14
CAISESYNSYEQYF
TGTGCCATCAGTGAGTCGTACAACTCCTACGAGCAGTACTTC
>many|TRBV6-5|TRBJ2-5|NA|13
CASSYGGKETQYF
TGTGCCAGCAGTTACGGTGGGAAGGAGACCCAGTACTTC
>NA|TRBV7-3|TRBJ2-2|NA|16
CASSLPGLVETGELFF
TGTGCCAGCAGCTTACCTGGGTTGGTAGAAACCGGGGAGCTGTTTTTT
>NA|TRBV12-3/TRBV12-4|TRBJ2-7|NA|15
CASSPDRSDGYEQYF
TGTGCCAGCAGTCCCGACAGGTCTGACGGCTACGAGCAGTACTTC
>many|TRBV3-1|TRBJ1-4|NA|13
CASSHGTEEKLFF
TGTGCCAGCAGCCATGGGACCGAAGAAAAACTGTTTTTT
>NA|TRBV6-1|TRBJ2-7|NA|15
CASSSSSERSYEQYF
TGTGCCAGCTCATCCTCTAGCGAACGGTCCTACGAGCAGTACTTC
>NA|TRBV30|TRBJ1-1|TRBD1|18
CAWTKASLGTGGRNEAFF
TGTGCCTGGACCAAAGCTTCTCTCGGGACAGGGGGCAGGAATGAAGCTTTCTTT
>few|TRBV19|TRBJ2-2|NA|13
CARVQGDGRELFF
TGTGCCAGGGTGCAGGGTGATGGACGGGAGCTGTTTTTT
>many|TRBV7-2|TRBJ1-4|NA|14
CASSALRAGEKLFF
TGTGCCAGCAGCGCACTACGGGCGGGGGAAAAACTGTTTTTT
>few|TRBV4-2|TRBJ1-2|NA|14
CASSPSPGNYGYTF
TGTGCCAGCAGCCCCTCCCCGGGAAACTATGGCTACACCTTC
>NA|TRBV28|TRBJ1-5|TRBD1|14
CASITGQGNQPQHF
TGTGCCAGCATTACGGGACAGGGGAATCAGCCCCAGCATTTT
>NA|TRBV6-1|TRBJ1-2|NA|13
CAGRALPGSGYTF
TGTGCCGGCAGGGCCCTGCCAGGGAGTGGCTACACCTTC
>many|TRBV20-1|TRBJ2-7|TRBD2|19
CSARDRTSGSAGGLGEQYF
TGCAGTGCTAGAGATCGTACATCCGGGTCCGCGGGAGGGCTGGGGGAGCAGTACTTC
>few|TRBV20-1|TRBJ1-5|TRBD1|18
CSARDTGTGGYSNQPQHF
TGCAGTGCTAGAGATACCGGGACAGGCGGTTATAGCAATCAGCCCCAGCATTTT